These 15 T cell receptor beta chains share one sample of origin, sequenced in a study of CD8+ T cells in alopecia areata (dated 2018 in TCRdb). Library method: the immunoSEQ multiplex PCR assay. RNA was extracted from all samples and reverse transcribed into cDNA, which served as template for TCR sequencing. TCRdb provides this immuneACCESS table in a form limited to in-frame rearrangements. Some clones are lacking; in checked studies, under half of them reflect an unresolved V gene, and why the rest are absent is not known. This sample lists fewer than 250,000 clones; around 60% were detected once. The top ten constitute roughly 1.3% of the sample. The intended sense of this specimen's treatment or condition label: oral pan-JAK inhibitor, 5-10 mg twice daily. The source was CD4+ T cells sorted from blood, collected around week 50, from a patient treated with tofacitinib. The receptors here all came from a human donor with alopecia areata.

The chain recombines TRBV2 with TRBJ2-7; D is undetermined. V lost 5 bases and J lost 0, with 2 bases in between. The CDR3 sequence is 11 residues long. From germline, CDR1 is SNHLY and CDR2 FYNNEI. CDR3 in DNA: TGTGCCAGCAGTTACTCCTACGAGCAGTACTTC. Its protein product is CASSYSYEQYF. The complete variable domain, with remaining parts taken from reference TRBV2 and TRBJ2-7, reads EPEVTQTPSHQVTQMGQEVILRCVPISNHLYFYWYRQILGQKVEFLVSFYNNEISEKSEIFDDQFSVERPDGSNFTLKIRSTKLEDSAMYFCASSYSYEQYFGPGTRLTVT.

The J gene is TRBJ1-5, the V gene TRBV6-1, with 8 bases fitting TRBD1. The CDR3 loop spans 13 amino acids. Germline V CDR1 and CDR2: MNHNS, SASEGT. Trimming cost V 4 bases and J 8 bases; bases outside gene matches: 4. CDR3 bases: TGTGCCAGCAGTGGGGACAGGATAGAGCCCCAGCATTTT. It codes for CASSGDRIEPQHF.

This clone was observed a handful of times. V and J are TRBV29-1 and TRBJ1-2; D remains unclear. This CDR3 region has 13 residues. The germline CDR1 and CDR2 sequences are SQVTM and ANQGSEA. Trimming cost V 4 bases and J 2 bases, with 11 bases left between them. The CDR3 nucleotides read TGCAGCGTTGGGGCAGTCCTCAACTATGGCTACACCTTC. Protein sequence: CSVGAVLNYGYTF.

The rearrangement joins TRBV7-9 to TRBJ2-5, with a weak D call TRBD1 (6 bases). Looked up from germline, CDR1 is SEHNR and CDR2 is FQNEAQ (reference sequence). CDR3 length equals 15 residues. V shed 4 bases and J shed 4 bases, with 16 bases lying between them. CDR3 DNA sequence: TGTGCCAGCAGCTCGAGTGGGGGCCCGACAGAGACCCAGTACTTC. This sequence encodes CASSSSGGPTETQYF.

This chain uses TRBV9 with TRBJ2-5; D possibly uses TRBD1 or TRBD2 (6 bases each). The CDR3 extends over 14 amino acids. Looked up from germline, CDR1 is SGDLS and CDR2 is YYNGEE. Trimming stripped 3 bases from V and 7 bases from J, with 16 bases between. In nucleotides, the CDR3 is TGTGCCAGCAGCGAACAGGGAGGTTATGGGACCCAGTACTTC. Its protein product is CASSEQGGYGTQYF.

V gene TRBV4-3 combines with J gene TRBJ2-5; 15 bases map to TRBD2. The CDR3 has 17 residues. V lost 4 bases to trimming and J lost 3 bases; unmatched junction nucleotides: 6. Looked up from germline, CDR1 is LGHNA and CDR2 is YSLEER. CDR3 sequence: CASSRRGLAGGEETQYF. CDR3 in DNA: TGCGCCAGCAGCCGCCGTGGACTAGCGGGGGGGGAAGAGACCCAGTACTTC.

The V call is TRBV9, the J call TRBJ1-2; 8 nucleotides agree with TRBD1. This CDR3 has 16 residues. CDR1 and CDR2 (germline): SGDLS, YYNGEE. The J segment lost 8 bases and the V segment lost 0 bases, leaving 12 bases of the junction unmatched. In DNA, the CDR3 is TGTGCCAGCAGCGTAGGAGGACAGGGTCGGGTCCAGGGCTACACCTTC. Amino acids: CASSVGGQGRVQGYTF.

This rearrangement joins TRBV15 to TRBJ1-4; 12 bases agree with TRBD1. The CDR3 totals 14 residues. Germline CDR1 LNHNV, CDR2 YYDKDF (reference sequence). Trimming removed 5 bases from V and 7 bases from J; junction bases left unmatched: 2. The CDR3 here is CATSRGQGAEKLFF. CDR3 in DNA: TGTGCCACCAGCCGGGGACAGGGGGCTGAAAAACTGTTTTTT.

The genes are TRBV28 and TRBJ2-1; D may be TRBD2 (6 bases). Trimming shortened V by 3 bases and J by 6 bases, and 12 bases separated the two germline ends. CDR1 MDHEN and CDR2 SYDVKM come from the germline V gene. This CDR3 has 14 residues. The CDR3 DNA reads TGTGCCAGCAGTTTGCAGGGAGGAAGCAATGAGCAGTTCTTC. Residues: CASSLQGGSNEQFF.

In its sample, this clone was seen once. This chain connects TRBV29-1 to TRBJ2-3; D unclear. There are 13 residues in the CDR3. V was pared by 7 bases and J by 1 base, with 12 bases between. CDR1 is SQVTM and CDR2 is ANQGSEA in the germline V gene. CDR3 DNA sequence: TGCAGCGGTCACACGGTAGGCACAGATACGCAGTATTTT. Protein: CSGHTVGTDTQYF.

The genes are TRBV30 and TRBJ1-6, with D perhaps TRBD1 (6 bases). Germline V lookup: CDR1 GTSNPN, CDR2 SVGIG (reference sequence). This CDR3 is built from 13 residues. V was shortened by 3 bases and J by 9 bases, with 12 bases between the two germline ends. CDR3 DNA sequence: TGTGCCTGGAGAACACAGGGCCCTTCACCCCTCCACTTT. Its translation is CAWRTQGPSPLHF.

This sequence joins TRBV2 and TRBJ2-5; no firm D call. Germline loops: CDR1 SNHLY, CDR2 FYNNEI. The CDR3 consists of 14 residues. Trimming pared 4 bases from V and 2 bases from J, leaving 11 bases between. CDR3 loop: CASSAQREQETQYF. The CDR3 DNA sequence: TGTGCCAGCAGTGCACAGCGAGAACAAGAGACCCAGTACTTC.

There are a few counts of this clone. The chain links TRBV29-1 to TRBJ1-1, with D possibly being TRBD1 (5 bases). There are 12 residues in the CDR3. CDR1 is SQVTM and CDR2 is ANQGSEA in the germline V gene. V was cut by 7 bases and J by 1 base, with 10 bases left in between. CDR3 sequence reads: CSAGHPNTEAFF. The CDR3 bases are TGCAGCGCCGGACATCCGAACACTGAAGCTTTCTTT.

The J gene is TRBJ2-5, the V gene TRBV29-1; 10 positions match TRBD1. CDR1 and CDR2 from the germline V gene are SQVTM and ANQGSEA. This CDR3 comprises 13 residues. With 3 bases clipped from V and 4 bases from J, the junction kept 2 bases outside the gene matches. CDR3 sequence reads: CSVERTGGETQYF. Here the CDR3 DNA reads TGCAGCGTTGAGAGGACAGGGGGAGAGACCCAGTACTTC.

In its sample, this clone was seen a few times. The CDR3 spells CASSDFGTVTRYF. The CDR3 DNA is TGTGCCAGCAGCGATTTCGGGACCGTCACGCGGTACTTC. The V and J genes are TRBV7-8 and TRBJ2-7; TRBD1 or TRBD2 may be the D gene (5 bases each). The V end was cut by 5 bases, the J end by 12 bases, with 20 bases between. In germline, CDR1 is SGHVS, CDR2 FQNEAQ. The CDR3 has 13 amino acids.